The 5 T cell receptor beta chains presented below share a single source sample, sequenced in a study of T cell responses to AZD1222 COVID-19 vaccine. Clones were sequenced by immunoSEQ multiplex PCR, and TCRdb holds only the in-frame ones, with some missing. Among about 83,000 clones listed, about 84% were seen once. Sequenced here: peripheral blood, sampled on day 0 of AZD1222 vaccination. These receptor sequences come from an adult in good health.

This chain joins TRBV6-5 and TRBJ1-2; 10 bases are a match to TRBD1. The V and J ends lost 6 bases and 6 bases, in that order; junction bases with no gene match: 7. In germline, CDR1 is MNHEY, CDR2 SVGAGI. The CDR3 sequence is 14 residues long. As DNA, the CDR3 is TGTGCCAGCAGCCGGGACAGGGGATGGAATGGCTACACCTTC. This encodes CASSRDRGWNGYTF.

The chain combines TRBV6-6 with TRBJ2-6; D may be TRBD2 (6 bases). V dropped 5 bases and J dropped 0 bases, with 11 bases sitting between them. The CDR3 sequence is 16 residues long. The germline CDR1 and CDR2 sequences are MNHNY and SVGAGI (reference sequence). CDR3 protein: CASSRPRGSGANVLTF. The CDR3 coding sequence is TGTGCCAGCAGTCGACCGCGGGGCTCTGGGGCCAACGTCCTGACTTTC.

The table lists this clone with a few counts. The chain joins TRBV10-3 to TRBJ1-1; 10 bases fit TRBD1. The V and J ends lost 3 bases and 5 bases, in that order; junction bases with no gene match: 6. There are 15 residues in the CDR3. CDR1 and CDR2 from the germline V gene are ENHRY and SYGVKD. The CDR3 is CAISDRDRGRTEAFF. CDR3 coding DNA: TGTGCCATCAGTGACCGGGACAGGGGACGTACTGAAGCTTTCTTT.

This clone was detected once. The chain carries TRBV6-5 and TRBJ1-5; D is perhaps TRBD1 (5 bases). There are 15 residues in the CDR3. The V gene lost 0 bases and the J gene lost 5 bases, with 11 bases spanning the gap. Germline CDR1 and CDR2: MNHEY and SVGAGI. The CDR3 coding sequence is TGTGCCAGCAGTTACTCGGCCAGGGTTGATCAGCCCCAGCATTTT. The encoded protein is CASSYSARVDQPQHF.

The chain uses TRBV3-1 (or the pseudogene TRBV3-2) and TRBJ2-7; D call uncertain. Germline values: CDR1 LGHDT, CDR2 YNNKEL (reference sequence). The CDR3 is 12 amino acids. The V end was cut by 4 bases, the J end by 7 bases, with 11 bases between. This chain's CDR3 is CASSLTTGEQYF. DNA for the CDR3: TGTGCCAGCAGCCTGACAACCGGAGAGCAGTACTTC.